Listed here are 18 T cell receptor beta chains from one sample, sequenced in a study of T cell responses to AZD1222 COVID-19 vaccine. Some clones are missing from TCRdb's copy, which holds only in-frame ones; the method was immunoSEQ multiplex PCR. In the table there are about 120,000 clones, approximately 90% of which are singletons. The sample here was peripheral blood, taken on day 0 of AZD1222 vaccination. All receptors come from an adult in good health.

This clone was seen a single time. This chain uses TRBV7-8 with TRBJ2-3; 9 bases fit TRBD1. CDR1 is SGHVS, CDR2 FQNEAQ, per germline. Trimming at V came to 5 bases and at J to 0 bases, leaving 3 bases not matched to a gene. The CDR3 has 15 residues. The CDR3 DNA sequence: TGTGCCAGCAGCGCCGGACAGGGGAGCACAGATACGCAGTATTTT. This translates into CASSAGQGSTDTQYF.

V usage is TRBV28 and J usage is TRBJ1-2, with TRBD1 as a possible D gene (5 bases). Germline values: CDR1 MDHEN, CDR2 SYDVKM. The CDR3 sequence is 13 residues long. Trimming pared 5 bases from V and 1 base from J, leaving 8 bases between. CDR3 amino acids: CASSGGFNYGYTF. CDR3 bases: TGTGCCAGCAGTGGGGGATTTAACTATGGCTACACCTTC.

CDR3: CASSEVGLAGGEQFF. CDR3 coding DNA: TGTGCCAGCAGTGAAGTCGGGCTAGCGGGGGGGGAGCAGTTCTTC. V and J are TRBV2 and TRBJ2-1; TRBD2 matches 12 bases. CDR3 length: 15 residues. After removal of 1 base from V and 10 bases from J, the junction contained 5 bases not matched to a gene. The V gene's germline CDR1 is SNHLY and CDR2 FYNNEI.

CDR3 protein: CASSLDVARAAEAFF. DNA of the CDR3: TGTGCCAGCAGCTTGGACGTAGCTCGTGCGGCTGAAGCTTTCTTT. V is TRBV5-4 and J is TRBJ1-1; D ambiguous. CDR3 length: 15 amino acids. Germline assignment: CDR1 SGHNT and CDR2 YYREEE (reference sequence). Trimming removed 0 bases at V and 6 bases at J, with 15 bases between.

For this clone: This same CDR3 is encoded by further DNA sequences in the sample. This chain joins TRBV6-2 or TRBV6-3 and TRBJ1-5, with D possibly matching TRBD1 (5 bases). The CDR3 is 14 amino acids. Per germline, CDR1 MNHEY and CDR2 SVGEGT. The V and J ends lost 3 bases and 3 bases respectively, with 9 bases between them. In nucleotides, the CDR3 is TGTGCCAGCAGTTATGGGGGTTTCAATCAGCCCCAGCATTTT. It is translated as CASSYGGFNQPQHF.

The gene calls are TRBV4-1 and TRBJ1-5; no reliable D call. CDR1 and CDR2 from the germline V gene are MGHRA and YSYEKL. V lost 0 bases and J 0 bases, leaving 9 bases between the germline ends. This CDR3 has 16 amino acids. The DNA of the CDR3 is TGCGCCAGCAGCCAAGAATTGGGTTATAGCAATCAGCCCCAGCATTTT. Residues: CASSQELGYSNQPQHF.

The chain is built from TRBV6-5 and TRBJ1-1, with D maybe TRBD1 (6 bases). Trimming shortened V by 2 bases and J by 0 bases, and 10 bases separated the two germline ends. This CDR3 contains 15 residues. Germline CDR1 MNHEY, CDR2 SVGAGI. The CDR3 nucleotides are TGTGCCAGCAGTTACCAGGGACACATGAACACTGAAGCTTTCTTT. This gives the protein CASSYQGHMNTEAFF.

This clone was recorded once. The CDR3, as DNA: TGCAGTGCTAGTCGGACTAGCGGGGGGGCCGTTCTATCTGGGCGTCCGGATACGCAGTATTTT. Its translation is CSASRTSGGAVLSGRPDTQYF. The rearrangement links TRBV20-1 to TRBJ2-3; 15 bases map to TRBD2. V dropped 3 bases and J dropped 6; count of bases not matched to a gene: 22. The germline V gene encodes CDR1 DFQATT and CDR2 SNEGSKA (reference sequence). CDR3 size: 21 residues.

This chain uses TRBV27 with TRBJ2-6; 8 nucleotides line up with TRBD1. V shed 4 bases, J shed 5 bases, and the junction held 4 bases outside the gene matches. This CDR3 is 15 amino acids long. The germline V gene has CDR1 MNHEY and CDR2 SMNVEV (reference sequence). The chain's CDR3 is CASSSRTGRANVLTF. CDR3 bases: TGTGCCAGCAGTTCGAGGACAGGGCGGGCCAACGTCCTGACTTTC.

This clone was counted a single time. V usage is TRBV5-6 and J usage is TRBJ1-2; tentatively, D is TRBD1 (5 bases). This CDR3 spans 15 amino acids. V was cut by 0 bases and J by 7 bases, with 16 bases left in between. Germline CDR1 and CDR2: SGHDT and YYEEEE. CDR3 nucleotides: TGTGCCAGCAGCTTGGGGCTTACAGGCTGGGGTGGCTACACCTTC. Its protein product is CASSLGLTGWGGYTF.

This chain joins TRBV7-2 and TRBJ2-5; 7 bases fit TRBD2. Trimming at V came to 2 bases and at J to 4 bases, leaving 10 bases not matched to a gene. Germline CDR1 and CDR2: SGHTA and FQGNSA. There are 16 residues in the CDR3. The CDR3 region has the DNA TGTGCCAGCAGCTTATTTGGGGGGGGAGGGCGAGAGACCCAGTACTTC. Translated, it gives CASSLFGGGGRETQYF. The full variable domain, its missing parts supplied by reference TRBV7-2 and TRBJ2-5, is GAGVSQSPSNKVTEKGKDVELRCDPISGHTALYWYRQSLGQGLEFLIYFQGNSAPDKSGLPSDRFSAERTGGSVSTLTIQRTQQEDSAVYLCASSLFGGGGRETQYFGPGTRLLVL.

The chain has TRBV15 and TRBJ2-7; D might be TRBD1 (5 bases). The ends were cut back, 0 bases at V and 5 bases at J, with 11 bases in the middle. The CDR3 covers 14 residues. Germline loops: CDR1 LNHNV, CDR2 YYDKDF (reference sequence). CDR3 DNA: TGTGCCACCAGCAGAGACAGGGCCAACCACGAGCAGTACTTC. It specifies CATSRDRANHEQYF. Complete variable domain (other parts from reference TRBV15 and TRBJ2-7): DAMVIQNPRYQVTQFGKPVTLSCSQTLNHNVMYWYQQKSSQAPKLLFHYYDKDFNNEADTPDNFQSRRPNTSFCFLDIRSPGLGDTAMYLCATSRDRANHEQYFGPGTRLTVT.

The V and J genes are TRBV27 and TRBJ2-7; unclear D gene. Per germline, CDR1 MNHEY and CDR2 SMNVEV (reference sequence). The V and J ends lost 5 bases and 2 bases respectively, with 16 bases between them. The CDR3 is 15 amino acids. The CDR3 is CASSLTPGPTYEQYF. CDR3 in DNA: TGTGCCAGCAGTCTGACACCGGGTCCCACCTACGAGCAGTACTTC.

This sequence joins TRBV7-9 and TRBJ1-5; 11 bases match TRBD1. The J segment lost 7 bases and the V segment lost 5 bases, leaving 7 bases of the junction unmatched. The CDR3 covers 15 residues. CDR1 is SEHNR, CDR2 FQNEAQ, per germline (reference sequence). In DNA, the CDR3 is TGTGCCAGCAGCCCCTGGACAGGGGGCGAGCAGCCCCAGCATTTT. This codes for CASSPWTGGEQPQHF.

This sequence joins TRBV14 and TRBJ2-3; possible D gene TRBD2, 6 bases. The V end was cut by 9 bases, the J end by 4 bases, with 20 bases between. The CDR3 is made up of 15 amino acids. Looked up from germline, CDR1 is SGHDN and CDR2 is FVKESK. As DNA, the CDR3 is TGTGCCAGTTCATCGTGGGACTCGTCCCCAGATACGCAGTATTTT. Translated, it gives CASSSWDSSPDTQYF.

J is TRBJ2-4 and V is TRBV2; maybe TRBD2 (6 bases). The germline gives CDR1 SNHLY, CDR2 FYNNEI. This CDR3 spans 13 amino acids. Trimming removed 6 bases at V and 15 bases at J, with 21 bases between. CDR3 DNA sequence: TGTGCCAGCAGCGTCGATCGCTCCCCGGAGGGGTACTTC. This gives the protein CASSVDRSPEGYF.

The genes are TRBV10-3 and TRBJ2-1; no clear D. The CDR3 consists of 16 residues. Deletions cut 4 bases from V and 0 bases from J, with 13 bases between. Germline lookup yields CDR1 ENHRY and CDR2 SYGVKD. The CDR3 DNA reads as TGTGCCATCAGTGCCCAAGAGGCTGGCTCCTACAATGAGCAGTTCTTC. Residues: CAISAQEAGSYNEQFF.

This clone was recorded once. The V and J genes are TRBV7-2 and TRBJ2-7, with D maybe TRBD2 (6 bases). The germline gives CDR1 SGHTA, CDR2 FQGNSA. V was pared by 3 bases and J by 6 bases, with 12 bases between. The CDR3 consists of 13 residues. Here the CDR3 reads CASSFNGGGEQYF. The DNA of the CDR3 is TGTGCCAGCAGCTTCAACGGGGGAGGCGAGCAGTACTTC.